This T cell receptor (beta chain) is from a study of blood T cell repertoires in COVID-19. Across the whole study: The United States, Italy and Spain provided the acute and convalescent COVID-19 samples. PBMCs, B-cell-depleted T cells, or T cells were the source of the cDNA or gDNA that made up the material.

The CDR3 is made up of 14 amino acids. Germline V gene data show CDR1 as SGDLS and CDR2 as YYNGEE. Germline trimming cut 2 bases from V and 10 bases from J; bases unmatched to any gene: 9. Using immunoSEQ multiplex PCR, the repertoire was profiled, and TCRdb retains in-frame clones only, with some absent. The table has more than 95,000 clones, 85% to 90% seen once. The sample comprised peripheral blood. The rearrangement joins TRBV9 to TRBJ1-5; 7 bases are shared with TRBD1. This receptor was identified in a man aged 65 to 79 who had recovered from COVID-19. The CDR3 DNA is TGTGCCAGCAGCGTTGACAGGGAAGGGGTACCCCAGCATTTT. Translation gives CASSVDREGVPQHF.